This T cell receptor (beta chain) was observed in a study of regulatory T cells in long-lasting Graves disease. Study details: Graves' patients, newly diagnosed, had taken antithyroid drugs under 3 months.

Per the germline V gene, CDR1 is SGHRS and CDR2 is YFSETQ. The CDR3 length is 13 residues. Trimming shortened V by 0 bases and J by 4 bases, and 8 bases separated the two germline ends. Arm-PCR of CDR3 regions and iRepertoire HTBI primers were the basis on which TCR beta libraries were built. TCRdb used MiXCR to reprocess the multiplex PCR reads, holding one entry per CDR3 protein. The data contain approximately 480,000 distinct CDR3 sequences, 15% to 20% of them singletons. Time point reported: newly diagnosed GD, antithyroid drugs for less than 3 months. Isolated PBMC RNA provided the starting material for the TCR library. There are many counts of this clonotype. The same data also contributed to another study, on T cells in Graves' hyperthyroidism and ophthalmopathy. That investigation notes: Classification by a 13 V-J model distinguished ophthalmopathy from stable hyperthyroidism.

The sample was peripheral blood mononuclear cells (PBMCs), taken at new diagnosis, from a patient treated with antithyroid drugs. This receptor was taken from a man in his forties or fifties with Graves disease. The V gene is TRBV5-1, the J gene TRBJ2-7, with D unresolved. The CDR3 DNA follows: TGCGCCAGCAGCTTGGATGGCCTTTACGAGCAGTACTTC. This translates into CASSLDGLYEQYF. Supplemented by reference TRBV5-1 and TRBJ2-7, the full variable domain reads KAGVTQTPRYLIKTRGQQVTLSCSPISGHRSVSWYQQTPGQGLQFLFEYFSETQRNKGNFPGRFSGRQFSNSRSEMNVSTLELGDSALYLCASSLDGLYEQYFGPGTRLTVT.